Listed here are 21 T cell receptor beta chains from one sample, sequenced in a study of blood T cell repertoires in COVID-19. Measured with immunoSEQ multiplex PCR; TCRdb has only the in-frame clones, and not every one. The sample has about 180,000 clones; about 90% are singletons. Sequencing was performed on peripheral blood. The receptors here all came from a man aged 70 or older with active or convalescent COVID-19.

The chain is built from TRBV18 and TRBJ1-6; D gene unclear. CDR3 length: 19 amino acids. Per germline, CDR1 KGHSH and CDR2 LQKENI. V shed 6 bases and J shed 6 bases, with 27 bases lying between them. CDR3 sequence (DNA): TGTGCCAGCTCCCGCGAAACGTTATGGCCCAGAACGGGTAATTCACCCCTCCACTTT. It is translated as CASSRETLWPRTGNSPLHF.

This chain links TRBV29-1 with TRBJ2-1; D not resolved. This CDR3 is 11 amino acids long. With 3 bases removed from V and 4 bases from J, the gap between germline ends came to 4 bases. Germline-derived CDR1 and CDR2 are SQVTM and ANQGSEA. The DNA for the CDR3 is TGCAGCGTTGATCGGTACAATGAGCAGTTCTTC. This gives the protein CSVDRYNEQFF.

This clone has a single count. V usage is TRBV7-2 and J usage is TRBJ1-6; 7 bases match TRBD1. This CDR3 is 16 amino acids long. Germline loops: CDR1 SGHTA, CDR2 FQGNSA. V shed 5 bases, J shed 3 bases, and the junction held 7 bases outside the gene matches. CDR3 sequence (DNA): TGTGCCAGCAGCGACCGACAGGGTGGCTATAATTCACCCCTCCACTTT. Its protein is CASSDRQGGYNSPLHF.

This sequence joins TRBV4-3 and TRBJ1-5, with 10 bases matching TRBD1. CDR1 and CDR2 from the germline V gene are LGHNA and YSLEER. This CDR3 comprises 16 residues. Losses at the gene ends were 0 bases for V and 5 bases for J; bases not matched to a gene: 4. CDR3 sequence reads: CASSQDTGTGDQPQHF. CDR3 bases: TGCGCCAGCAGCCAAGACACCGGGACAGGGGATCAGCCCCAGCATTTT.

The CDR3 region has the DNA TGTGCCAGCAGCTTAGTGGCGGACAGGGCCCACGAGCAGTACTTC. Amino acid sequence: CASSLVADRAHEQYF. This chain connects TRBV7-8 to TRBJ2-7; 8 bases align to TRBD1. Germline CDR1 reads SGHVS; CDR2 reads FQNEAQ. The ends lost 1 base at V and 5 bases at J; junction bases unmatched: 7. CDR3 length: 15 amino acids.

CDR3 amino acids: CASSLQGGANYGYTF. The CDR3 DNA follows: TGTGCCAGCAGCCTACAGGGGGGAGCTAACTATGGCTACACCTTC. The chain combines TRBV14 with TRBJ1-2, with 8 bases fitting TRBD1. Trimming cost V 4 bases and J 0 bases; bases outside gene matches: 4. The CDR3 contains 15 residues. Germline V gene sequence: CDR1 SGHDN, CDR2 FVKESK.

The chain is built from TRBV5-1 and TRBJ1-2, with D unclear. Per germline, CDR1 SGHRS and CDR2 YFSETQ. V lost 0 bases and J lost 5, with 8 bases in between. The CDR3 is 13 residues long. This chain's CDR3 is CASSLDDGYGYTF. DNA of the CDR3: TGCGCCAGCAGCTTGGACGACGGGTATGGCTACACCTTC.

The chain combines TRBV21-1 with TRBJ1-2; the table's D call TRBD1 went unverified against the DNA. TRBV21-1 is deemed a pseudogene. The CDR3 spans 15 residues. CDR3 amino acids: CASGVWGQGDYGYTF. The CDR3 nucleotides are TGTGCCAGCGGGGTTTGGGGACAGGGAGACTATGGCTACACCTTC.

This chain links TRBV6-1 with TRBJ2-1; TRBD2 aligns across 7 bases. The CDR3 runs 18 residues. CDR1 is MNHNS and CDR2 is SASEGT in the germline V gene. J was trimmed by 4 bases and V by 2 bases; bases with no gene match: 14. CDR3 nucleotides: TGTGCCAGCAGTGAACTCATCGGCTTGGGGGGGGTATACAATGAGCAGTTCTTC. Translating gives CASSELIGLGGVYNEQFF.

The chain joins TRBV6-5 to TRBJ2-3; 9 bases are shared with TRBD2. CDR1 and CDR2 from the germline V gene are MNHEY and SVGAGI. CDR3 length equals 16 residues. V gave up 2 bases and J gave up 2 bases; unmatched junction bases: 5. CDR3 in amino acids: CASSYGAGGTTDTQYF. CDR3 coding DNA: TGTGCCAGCAGTTACGGGGCGGGAGGGACCACAGATACGCAGTATTTT.

The chain carries TRBV11-2 and TRBJ1-2, with D maybe TRBD1 (6 bases). Germline V lookup: CDR1 SGHAT, CDR2 FQNNGV. V lost 4 bases and J lost 6, with 9 bases in between. The CDR3 covers 12 residues. In DNA form, the CDR3 reads TGTGCCAGCAGCTCACAGGGAGATGGCTACACCTTC. As protein: CASSSQGDGYTF.

The chain is built from TRBV11-2 and TRBJ2-7; maybe TRBD2 (6 bases). V dropped 5 bases and J dropped 1 base, with 9 bases sitting between them. This CDR3 has 13 residues. Per germline, CDR1 SGHAT and CDR2 FQNNGV. CDR3 sequence (DNA): TGTGCCAGCAGCCGGAGCGGGTCCTACGAGCAGTACTTC. Translation: CASSRSGSYEQYF.

This clone has only one observation. The V gene is TRBV5-4, the J gene TRBJ2-5; 8 bases match TRBD2. Germline V gene data show CDR1 as SGHNT and CDR2 as YYREEE (reference sequence). CDR3 length equals 17 residues. J gave up 0 bases and V 0 bases, and 7 bases lay outside the gene matches. CDR3 DNA sequence: TGTGCCAGCAGCTTGGTGGGCGCGGGGGGAGACCAAGAGACCCAGTACTTC. This translates into CASSLVGAGGDQETQYF.

The V and J genes are TRBV19 and TRBJ1-6; a possible D gene is TRBD1 (5 bases). Deletions cut 4 bases from V and 6 bases from J, with 13 bases between. Germline CDR1 LNHDA, CDR2 SQIVND (reference sequence). The CDR3 covers 15 residues. CDR3 in amino acids: CASSSSGGGNSPLHF. CDR3 DNA sequence: TGTGCCAGTAGTAGCAGCGGGGGTGGTAATTCACCCCTCCACTTT.

This chain connects TRBV28 to TRBJ1-2, with D possibly TRBD1 on 5 matching bases. The germline gives CDR1 MDHEN, CDR2 SYDVKM. The CDR3 covers 13 residues. V was clipped by 2 bases and J by 8 bases, with 12 bases between them. The CDR3, as DNA: TGTGCCAGCAGTTTACGGCAGGGTAAAGGCTACACCTTC. The encoded protein is CASSLRQGKGYTF.

The chain uses TRBV2 and TRBJ1-1; no definite D call. V was clipped by 7 bases and J by 5 bases, with 14 bases between them. The CDR3 runs to 13 residues. Germline values: CDR1 SNHLY, CDR2 FYNNEI. CDR3 sequence: CASMTDTVTEAFF. CDR3 bases: TGTGCCAGCATGACCGACACGGTGACTGAAGCTTTCTTT.

This chain joins TRBV29-1 and TRBJ1-3; the D gene is possibly TRBD1 (5 bases). V dropped 0 bases and J dropped 7 bases, with 13 bases sitting between them. Germline lookup yields CDR1 SQVTM and CDR2 ANQGSEA. The CDR3 loop spans 14 amino acids. Here the CDR3 reads CSVEDRRQTNTIYF. The CDR3 DNA is TGCAGCGTTGAAGATCGGAGACAGACGAACACCATATATTTT.

The gene calls are TRBV5-6 and TRBJ1-3; 7 bases align to TRBD1. This CDR3 has 14 residues. The germline V gene has CDR1 SGHDT and CDR2 YYEEEE. With 4 bases clipped from V and 3 bases from J, the junction kept 4 bases outside the gene matches. For the CDR3, the DNA is TGTGCCAGCAGCCACGACAGGGTTGGAAACACCATATATTTT. Its translation: CASSHDRVGNTIYF.

The chain is built from TRBV5-1 and TRBJ2-5, with 7 bases lining up with TRBD2. Per germline, CDR1 SGHRS and CDR2 YFSETQ. The CDR3 is 14 amino acids. V shed 1 base and J 6 bases; nucleotides not matched to a gene: 6. CDR3 protein: CASSLTSAQKTQYF. The CDR3 DNA reads as TGCGCCAGCAGCTTGACTAGCGCTCAGAAGACCCAGTACTTC.

J is TRBJ2-5 and V is TRBV11-2; D gene ambiguous. The ends were cut back, 0 bases at V and 3 bases at J, with 5 bases in the middle. The germline gives CDR1 SGHAT, CDR2 FQNNGV. The CDR3 totals 13 residues. CDR3 sequence: CASSLDPEETQYF. CDR3 sequence (DNA): TGTGCCAGCAGCTTAGACCCGGAAGAGACCCAGTACTTC.

The chain combines TRBV28 with TRBJ1-2; 8 bases agree with TRBD1. CDR3 length: 14 residues. Germline CDR1 and CDR2: MDHEN and SYDVKM. J gave up 2 bases and V 5 bases, and 4 bases lay outside the gene matches. The CDR3 protein is CASSVGTGNYGYTF. The CDR3 DNA is TGTGCCAGCAGTGTCGGGACAGGCAACTATGGCTACACCTTC.